This paragraph covers one TCR beta chain sequence. This sample stems from a study of blood T cell repertoires in COVID-19. Study context: T cells, B-cell-depleted T cells, or PBMCs provided the cDNA or gDNA that served as material.

Under the authors' procedure: Amplification of reference gene primers provided the estimated nucleated cell counts. Here immunoSEQ multiplex PCR was the method, and the copy in TCRdb shows in-frame clones only, minus some. The D gene and trimming were derived from the DNA, and the V and J assignments and clone size from that table. The sample includes about 420,000 clones, around 90% seen only once; the top ten take around 0.92%. The CDR3 totals 17 residues. Germline-derived CDR1 and CDR2 are SEHNR and FQNEAQ (reference sequence). With V trimmed by 5 bases and J by 7 bases, 12 bases remained unmatched.

The chain combines TRBV7-9 with TRBJ2-4, with 12 bases that match TRBD1. This receptor was obtained from a man in his late teens or twenties with COVID-19, enrolled during active disease. The sample comprised peripheral blood. CDR3 DNA sequence: TGTGCCAGCAGCCCAACCGGGACAGGGGGCCCAGGGAACATTCAGTACTTC. This translates into CASSPTGTGGPGNIQYF.